A selection of T cell receptor beta chains follows, all from one sample in a study of beta chain features in type 1 diabetes. TCRdb keeps only in-frame clones here, not all; method: immunoSEQ multiplex PCR. Among around 280,000 clones listed, 8% were seen once. The sample was central memory CD4+ T cells from blood. The receptors derive from a young woman in good health. CDR3s include the opening cysteine and the closing phenylalanine or tryptophan. A D gene is named only where the DNA matches it firmly. Some rows mark clone size as missing; the rest say once, few, many or name a class of expanded clone.

j_call: TRBJ2-7; v_call: TRBV9; d_call: TRBD1; clone_size: .; cdr3_nt: TGTGCCAGCAGCCCTCGGACAGGGAGTACCTACGAGCAGTACTTC; cdr3_aa: CASSPRTGSTYEQYF
j_call: TRBJ1-1; v_call: TRBV7-2; d_call: .; clone_size: many; cdr3_nt: TGTGCCAGCAGCTTAGCCAGGGGTGAAGCTTTCTTT; cdr3_aa: CASSLARGEAFF
j_call: TRBJ2-1; v_call: TRBV7-9; d_call: TRBD2; clone_size: few; cdr3_nt: TGTGCCAGCAGCTTAAGTCTAGCGGGAACCTACAATGAGCAGTTCTTC; cdr3_aa: CASSLSLAGTYNEQFF
j_call: TRBJ2-1; v_call: TRBV7-9; d_call: .; clone_size: .; cdr3_nt: TGTGCCAGCAGCTCTAGAAGGGGACCAAGCAATGAGCAGTTCTTC; cdr3_aa: CASSSRRGPSNEQFF
j_call: TRBJ2-6; v_call: TRBV5-1; d_call: .; clone_size: .; cdr3_nt: TGCGCCAGCAGCTTCCTCCAATCTGGGGCCAACGTCCTGACTTTC; cdr3_aa: CASSFLQSGANVLTF
j_call: TRBJ1-2; v_call: TRBV2; d_call: .; clone_size: few; cdr3_nt: TGTGCCAGCAGTCCTTACCAGTTAAGTCCGGGACATCTGGGAAGAGGCTACACCTTC; cdr3_aa: CASSPYQLSPGHLGRGYTF
j_call: TRBJ2-3; v_call: TRBV29-1; d_call: .; clone_size: .; cdr3_nt: TGCAGCGTCCGGGACGGCACAGATACGCAGTATTTT; cdr3_aa: CSVRDGTDTQYF
j_call: TRBJ1-1; v_call: TRBV6-5; d_call: .; clone_size: .; cdr3_nt: TGTGCCAGCAGCCTCCCCAGGACCCACACTGAAGCTTTCTTT; cdr3_aa: CASSLPRTHTEAFF
j_call: TRBJ2-5; v_call: TRBV10-3; d_call: TRBD1; clone_size: .; cdr3_nt: TGTGCCATCAGGGGACAGGAACAAGAGACCCAGTACTTC; cdr3_aa: CAIRGQEQETQYF
j_call: TRBJ2-3; v_call: TRBV5-1; d_call: .; clone_size: .; cdr3_nt: TGCGCCAGCCTTGGGGTAGATACGCAGTATTTT; cdr3_aa: CASLGVDTQYF
j_call: TRBJ2-7; v_call: TRBV20-1; d_call: .; clone_size: few; cdr3_nt: TGTTCGGGGGTAGGAACCTACGAGCAGTACTTC; cdr3_aa: CSGVGTYEQYF
j_call: TRBJ2-7; v_call: TRBV7-6; d_call: .; clone_size: .; cdr3_nt: TGTGCCAGCAGCCTATTAGACCCAGGCGAGCAGTACTTC; cdr3_aa: CASSLLDPGEQYF
j_call: TRBJ2-5; v_call: TRBV27; d_call: TRBD1; clone_size: .; cdr3_nt: TGTGCCAGCAGATCGCTGGACAGGGGGCAAGAGACCCAGTACTTC; cdr3_aa: CASRSLDRGQETQYF
j_call: TRBJ1-2; v_call: TRBV28; d_call: TRBD1; clone_size: .; cdr3_nt: TGTGCCAGCAGTTTAGGGACAGGGGGGAACTATGGCTACACCTTC; cdr3_aa: CASSLGTGGNYGYTF
j_call: TRBJ1-2; v_call: TRBV5-6; d_call: .; clone_size: .; cdr3_nt: TGTGCCAGCAGCCTGAACACCAATGGCTACACCTTC; cdr3_aa: CASSLNTNGYTF
j_call: TRBJ1-1; v_call: TRBV7-9; d_call: .; clone_size: .; cdr3_nt: TGTGCCAGCAGCACAACACGGAACACTGAAGCTTTCTTT; cdr3_aa: CASSTTRNTEAFF
j_call: TRBJ2-3; v_call: TRBV2; d_call: .; clone_size: .; cdr3_nt: TGTGCCAGCAGCCCTTACTCCGGGGACCTAAATACGCAGTATTTT; cdr3_aa: CASSPYSGDLNTQYF
j_call: TRBJ2-5; v_call: TRBV6-6; d_call: TRBD2; clone_size: .; cdr3_nt: TGTGCCAGCAGTCCCGGACTAGCGGGGCCCCAAGAGACCCAGTACTTC; cdr3_aa: CASSPGLAGPQETQYF
j_call: TRBJ2-1; v_call: TRBV5-1; d_call: .; clone_size: few; cdr3_nt: TGCGCCAGCAGGGACGGACGAGACAATGAGCAGTTCTTC; cdr3_aa: CASRDGRDNEQFF
j_call: TRBJ1-4; v_call: TRBV5-1; d_call: TRBD1; clone_size: few; cdr3_nt: TGCGCCAGCAGCTTATTGGGACAGGGGGCGAATGAAAAACTGTTTTTT; cdr3_aa: CASSLLGQGANEKLFF
j_call: TRBJ1-2; v_call: TRBV5-1; d_call: .; clone_size: .; cdr3_nt: TGCGCCAGCAGAGAAGGGGCCGACTATGGCTACACCTTC; cdr3_aa: CASREGADYGYTF
j_call: TRBJ2-7; v_call: TRBV30; d_call: .; clone_size: .; cdr3_nt: TGTGCCTGGAGTGTACTAGTTTCCTACGAGCAGTACTTC; cdr3_aa: CAWSVLVSYEQYF
j_call: TRBJ1-2; v_call: TRBV29-1; d_call: TRBD1; clone_size: few; cdr3_nt: TGCAGCGTGGGGGAGGGGGCCGGCTACACCTTC; cdr3_aa: CSVGEGAGYTF
j_call: TRBJ2-2; v_call: TRBV30; d_call: .; clone_size: few; cdr3_nt: TGTGCCTTGGAGGGCAGGGAGACCGGGGAGCTGTTTTTT; cdr3_aa: CALEGRETGELFF
j_call: TRBJ1-2; v_call: TRBV29-1; d_call: TRBD1; clone_size: .; cdr3_nt: TGCAGCGTTACTCAGGGGGCAAGTGGCTACACCTTC; cdr3_aa: CSVTQGASGYTF
j_call: TRBJ1-1; v_call: TRBV30; d_call: .; clone_size: .; cdr3_nt: TGTGCCTGGAGTGTACGATCTGAAGCTTTCTTT; cdr3_aa: CAWSVRSEAFF
j_call: TRBJ2-7; v_call: TRBV18; d_call: .; clone_size: .; cdr3_nt: TGTGCCAGCTCACCGAACCCCCGGGTTCTCGAGCAGTACTTC; cdr3_aa: CASSPNPRVLEQYF
j_call: TRBJ2-4; v_call: TRBV11-1; d_call: TRBD1; clone_size: few; cdr3_nt: TGTGCCAGCAGCCCGGGACAGGGATTAAGCTTAGCCAAAAACATTCAGTACTTC; cdr3_aa: CASSPGQGLSLAKNIQYF
j_call: TRBJ2-3; v_call: TRBV11-1; d_call: .; clone_size: .; cdr3_nt: TGTGCCAGCAGCTTAGACCGGAGAGATACGCAGTATTTT; cdr3_aa: CASSLDRRDTQYF
j_call: TRBJ1-1; v_call: TRBV4-1; d_call: .; clone_size: many; cdr3_nt: TGCGCCAGCATACAAGGTGTCGCCAGGCGGAGGGACACTGAAGCTTTCTTT; cdr3_aa: CASIQGVARRRDTEAFF
j_call: TRBJ2-5; v_call: TRBV29-1; d_call: TRBD2; clone_size: few; cdr3_nt: TGCAGCGTTGCGGCTAGCGGGGGGGCTCAGACCCAGTACTTC; cdr3_aa: CSVAASGGAQTQYF
j_call: TRBJ2-3; v_call: TRBV4-1; d_call: .; clone_size: few; cdr3_nt: TGCGCCAGCAGCCAAGATAGGAGCGGTACGCAGTATTTT; cdr3_aa: CASSQDRSGTQYF
j_call: TRBJ2-1; v_call: TRBV4-2; d_call: TRBD2; clone_size: few; cdr3_nt: TGTGCCAGCCGCCGTAGCGGGGTAACAGACAATGAGCAGTTCTTC; cdr3_aa: CASRRSGVTDNEQFF
j_call: TRBJ2-5; v_call: TRBV29-1; d_call: TRBD1; clone_size: few; cdr3_nt: TGCAGCGTAGCCGGGACAGGGGGCGGGGAGACCCAGTACTTC; cdr3_aa: CSVAGTGGGETQYF
j_call: TRBJ2-3; v_call: TRBV9; d_call: TRBD2; clone_size: .; cdr3_nt: TGTGCCAGCAGCGCTCTGCGGGAGGCTCGCACAGATACGCAGTATTTT; cdr3_aa: CASSALREARTDTQYF
j_call: TRBJ2-1; v_call: TRBV5-1; d_call: .; clone_size: many; cdr3_nt: TGCGCCAGCAGCGCAACTAACTCCTACAATGAGCAGTTCTTC; cdr3_aa: CASSATNSYNEQFF
j_call: TRBJ2-2; v_call: TRBV5-6; d_call: TRBD1; clone_size: few; cdr3_nt: TGTGCCAGCAGCTCATCGACAGGGACCGGGGAGCTGTTTTTT; cdr3_aa: CASSSSTGTGELFF
j_call: TRBJ2-6; v_call: TRBV10-3; d_call: TRBD2; clone_size: .; cdr3_nt: TGTGCCATCAGTGAACTAGCGGGGGTCTCTGGGGCCAACGTCCTGACTTTC; cdr3_aa: CAISELAGVSGANVLTF
j_call: TRBJ1-1; v_call: TRBV2; d_call: TRBD1; clone_size: .; cdr3_nt: TGTGCCAGCAGGAACAGGGGGAACACTGAAGCTTTCTTT; cdr3_aa: CASRNRGNTEAFF
j_call: TRBJ1-6; v_call: TRBV28; d_call: .; clone_size: few; cdr3_nt: TGTGCCAGCAGTTTACCGGCGGCGTCAACAGGGAGGGATTCACCCCTCCACTTT; cdr3_aa: CASSLPAASTGRDSPLHF
j_call: TRBJ2-2; v_call: TRBV7-2; d_call: .; clone_size: few; cdr3_nt: TGTGCCAGCAGCTTCGGAGGGACAAACACCGGGGAGCTGTTTTTT; cdr3_aa: CASSFGGTNTGELFF
j_call: TRBJ1-1; v_call: TRBV6-5; d_call: .; clone_size: .; cdr3_nt: TGTGCCAGCAGTTACGCGGGGACTGAAGCTTTCTTT; cdr3_aa: CASSYAGTEAFF
j_call: TRBJ2-3; v_call: TRBV6-6; d_call: .; clone_size: many; cdr3_nt: TGTGCCAGCCTCAGTGGGACAGATACGCAGTATTTT; cdr3_aa: CASLSGTDTQYF
j_call: TRBJ2-3; v_call: TRBV7-2; d_call: .; clone_size: few; cdr3_nt: TGTGCCAGCAGCTTAGTCTCGTCAGATACGCAGTATTTT; cdr3_aa: CASSLVSSDTQYF
j_call: TRBJ1-2; v_call: TRBV29-1; d_call: .; clone_size: .; cdr3_nt: TGCAGCGTTCAGACATATGGCTACACCTTC; cdr3_aa: CSVQTYGYTF
j_call: TRBJ2-7; v_call: TRBV5-8; d_call: .; clone_size: .; cdr3_nt: TGTGCCAGCAGCTTGGGGTTTTCGGGAGCGGAAGAGCAGTACTTC; cdr3_aa: CASSLGFSGAEEQYF
j_call: TRBJ2-3; v_call: TRBV6-6; d_call: .; clone_size: many; cdr3_nt: TGTGCCAGCAGAGGGTCGGGCACAGATACGCAGTATTTT; cdr3_aa: CASRGSGTDTQYF
j_call: TRBJ2-3; v_call: TRBV28; d_call: .; clone_size: .; cdr3_nt: TGTGCCAGCAGGAGGGACGGAGGAAGGGATACGCAGTATTTT; cdr3_aa: CASRRDGGRDTQYF
j_call: TRBJ2-3; v_call: TRBV2; d_call: TRBD1; clone_size: many; cdr3_nt: TGTGCCAGCAGTAGGGGACAGGAAAGGGCGGATACGCAGTATTTT; cdr3_aa: CASSRGQERADTQYF
j_call: TRBJ1-2; v_call: TRBV6-1; d_call: .; clone_size: few; cdr3_nt: TGTGCCAGCAGTGATTGGGACTACTCCTCCTATGGCTACACCTTC; cdr3_aa: CASSDWDYSSYGYTF
j_call: TRBJ2-3; v_call: TRBV28; d_call: TRBD1; clone_size: few; cdr3_nt: TGTGCCAGCAGTTTATGGGCCGGGACAGGGGCAGATACGCAGTATTTT; cdr3_aa: CASSLWAGTGADTQYF
j_call: TRBJ2-3; v_call: TRBV4-2; d_call: .; clone_size: few; cdr3_nt: TGTGCCAGCAGCCACCCCACCACAGATACGCAGTATTTT; cdr3_aa: CASSHPTTDTQYF
j_call: TRBJ2-3; v_call: TRBV9; d_call: .; clone_size: .; cdr3_nt: TGTGCCAGCAGTGTAGGTGAGACAGATACGCAGTATTTT; cdr3_aa: CASSVGETDTQYF
j_call: TRBJ1-2; v_call: TRBV29-1; d_call: TRBD1; clone_size: .; cdr3_nt: TGCAGCGTAAGGGGACAGGCTGAATATGGCTACACCTTC; cdr3_aa: CSVRGQAEYGYTF
j_call: TRBJ2-3; v_call: TRBV7-2; d_call: .; clone_size: .; cdr3_nt: TGTGCCAGCAGCTTATGGTTTGGGGACACAGATACGCAGTATTTT; cdr3_aa: CASSLWFGDTDTQYF
j_call: TRBJ1-5; v_call: TRBV5-1; d_call: .; clone_size: few; cdr3_nt: TGCGCCAGCAGCTCAGGAGGGGTCGGGCAGCCCCAGCATTTT; cdr3_aa: CASSSGGVGQPQHF
j_call: TRBJ2-5; v_call: TRBV14; d_call: .; clone_size: .; cdr3_nt: TGTGCCAGCAGCGCCTCTGGGACCCAGTACTTC; cdr3_aa: CASSASGTQYF